This T cell receptor beta chain was retrieved from a study of CD8+ T cells in alopecia areata. Overall study context: Treatment of the treated patients consisted of oral tofacitinib, 5 to 10 mg twice daily.

CDR3 size: 10 residues. V was clipped by 5 bases and J by 6 bases, with 3 bases between them. cDNA serving as the sequencing template came from extracted, reverse transcribed RNA. Method: immunoSEQ multiplex PCR; TCRdb's copy keeps in-frame clones and lacks some. The sample holds almost 250,000 clones, roughly two thirds seen once. The TCR sequence derives from a human donor with alopecia areata. The J gene is TRBJ2-3, the V gene TRBV23-1; D call uncertain. TRBV23-1 is filed as an ORF, its function uncertain. The sample consisted of CD4+ T cells sorted from blood, taken at week 0. The CDR3 nucleotides are TGCGCCAGCAGTAGGGATACGCAGTATTTT. Translation gives CASSRDTQYF.